These 13 T cell receptor beta chains originate from one sample sequenced in a study of post-analysis software for immune sequencing data. Sequencing libraries made from TCR beta cDNA carried unique molecular identifiers. TCRdb fed the PCR reads into MiXCR, producing one record per CDR3 protein. The sample holds some 800,000 distinct CDR3 sequences, under 60% seen once. Their specific antigens are unknown. Whole-study findings and limits: Four or five TRBV segments (TRBV5-6, TRBV5-1 and TRBV20-1 among them) occurred more frequently in patients than in controls.

The sequenced material came from blood. The origin of the receptors is a girl aged 5 to 17 with multiple sclerosis.

The chain uses TRBV27 and TRBJ2-1; D might be TRBD2 (6 bases). V was clipped by 3 bases and J by 8 bases, with 17 bases between them. The CDR3 extends over 15 amino acids. Germline CDR1 and CDR2: MNHEY and SMNVEV (reference sequence). Here the CDR3 DNA reads TGTGCCAGCAGTTTGAGGCGGGATTCTTTGGATGAGCAGTTCTTC. Protein: CASSLRRDSLDEQFF.

J is TRBJ2-5 and V is TRBV20-1; 12 positions match TRBD2. The CDR3 length is 14 residues. Germline CDR1 DFQATT, CDR2 SNEGSKA (reference sequence). Unmatched junction bases numbered 6, after V lost 7 bases and J lost 3 bases. CDR3 coding DNA: TGCAGTGGGCTAGCGGGAGGGGGCGAAGAGACCCAGTACTTC. Translating it yields CSGLAGGGEETQYF.

V usage is TRBV3-1 and J usage is TRBJ2-7; D uncertain. The germline V gene encodes CDR1 LGHDT and CDR2 YNNKEL (reference sequence). V gave up 2 bases and J gave up 2 bases, with 7 bases separating them. The CDR3 totals 13 residues. The chain's CDR3 is CASSQSAPYEQYF. The CDR3 nucleotides are TGTGCCAGCAGCCAATCGGCCCCCTACGAGCAGTACTTC.

The sample holds a few counts of this clonotype. This rearrangement joins TRBV29-1 to TRBJ2-1, with 11 bases matching TRBD2. The CDR3 runs 13 residues. Germline CDR1 and CDR2: SQVTM and ANQGSEA. V shed 7 bases and J 6 bases; nucleotides not matched to a gene: 5. DNA of the CDR3: TGCAGCGGGGGACTAGCGGAGCGCAATGAGCAGTTCTTC. Translating it yields CSGGLAERNEQFF.

This clonotype was recorded a few times. The chain has TRBV5-1 and TRBJ2-1, with a possible D match to TRBD1 (5 bases). The CDR3 totals 12 residues. Germline CDR1 reads SGHRS; CDR2 reads YFSETQ. V was trimmed by 4 bases and J by 9 bases, leaving 11 bases between them. The CDR3 is CASSKSRGEQFF. CDR3 DNA: TGCGCCAGCAGCAAAAGTAGGGGTGAGCAGTTCTTC.

This chain links TRBV12-3 or TRBV12-4 with TRBJ2-5; tentative D call: TRBD1 (5 bases). The better agreement between TRBJ2-7 and the DNA end casts doubt on the J call. The CDR3 sequence is 17 residues long. The CDR3 DNA sequence: TGTGCCAGCAGTTCTACCCCTCGGACAAGGCAAAGATACGAGCAGTACTTC. Residues: CASSSTPRTRQRYEQYF.

A few counts support this clonotype. This sequence joins TRBV20-1 and TRBJ2-4; perhaps TRBD2 as D (6 bases). Gene TRBJ2-7 matches the end of the DNA better, so the J call may be wrong. The germline gives CDR1 DFQATT, CDR2 SNEGSKA (reference sequence). The CDR3 consists of 14 residues. DNA of the CDR3: TGCAGTGCTAGAGGAGTTCTACCGGGACTCGAGCAGTACTTC. It specifies CSARGVLPGLEQYF.

The chain uses TRBV29-1 and TRBJ1-1; D gene uncertain. Trimming shortened V by 7 bases and J by 5 bases, and 14 bases separated the two germline ends. This CDR3 spans 12 amino acids. In germline, CDR1 is SQVTM, CDR2 ANQGSEA. The CDR3 nucleotides are TGCAGCGGTGCGGAGAGAGGTACTGAAGCTTTCTTT. This gives the protein CSGAERGTEAFF.

This chain connects TRBV6-4 to TRBJ1-5; D is ambiguous. Germline CDR1 is MRHNA and CDR2 is SNTAGT. Between the trimmed V and J ends, which lost 8 bases and 4 bases, there was a span of 9 bases. The CDR3 has 12 residues. CDR3 region: CASSPQNQPQHF. Here the CDR3 DNA reads TGTGCCAGCTCACCGCAGAATCAGCCCCAGCATTTT.

The chain has TRBV27 and TRBJ2-1, with unresolved D. Trimming took 6 bases from V and 3 from J, leaving 12 bases between them. CDR1 and CDR2 from the germline V gene are MNHEY and SMNVEV (reference sequence). CDR3 size: 14 residues. CDR3 sequence reads: CASRGIEFYNEQFF. In nucleotides, the CDR3 is TGTGCCAGCAGGGGAATCGAATTCTACAATGAGCAGTTCTTC.

This clonotype was observed a handful of times. The chain joins TRBV20-1 to TRBJ2-1, with 8 bases matching TRBD2. Germline lookup yields CDR1 DFQATT and CDR2 SNEGSKA (reference sequence). J gave up 5 bases and V 4 bases, and 13 bases lay outside the gene matches. The CDR3 covers 16 residues. DNA for the CDR3: TGCAGTGCTACCTCCTTCAGCGGGAGAATGAACAATGAGCAGTTCTTC. As protein: CSATSFSGRMNNEQFF.

There are a few counts of this clonotype. This chain links TRBV6-1 with TRBJ2-7; TRBD2 matches at 9 bases. J was trimmed by 2 bases and V by 7 bases; bases with no gene match: 3. Germline CDR1 is MNHNS and CDR2 is SASEGT. The CDR3 runs 13 residues. The CDR3 coding sequence is TGTGCCAGCAACCCTAGCGGGACCTACGAGCAGTACTTC. Translation: CASNPSGTYEQYF.

CDR3 coding DNA: TGTGCCAGCAGCTTTCCAACTAGCGGGCAGTTCTTC. This codes for CASSFPTSGQFF. The chain carries TRBV5-6 and TRBJ2-1, with 8 bases aligning to TRBD2. The CDR3 has 12 amino acids. Germline CDR1 and CDR2: SGHDT and YYEEEE. The J segment lost 12 bases and the V segment lost 2 bases, leaving 4 bases of the junction unmatched. Drawing the rest from reference TRBV5-6 and TRBJ2-1, the complete variable domain is DAGVTQSPTHLIKTRGQQVTLRCSPKSGHDTVSWYQQALGQGPQFIFQYYEEEERQRGNFPDRFSGHQFPNYSSELNVNALLLGDSALYLCASSFPTSGQFFGPGTRLTVL.